One sample yielded the 28 T cell receptor beta chains listed below, sequenced in a study of cytomegalovirus exposure and HLA in healthy donors. Measured with immunoSEQ multiplex PCR; TCRdb has only the in-frame clones, and not every one. The sample lists 200,000 to 300,000 clones, about 90% seen once, with around 1.3% in the top ten. What was sequenced was PBMCs. The receptors were sampled from a woman between 25 and 40 years old in good health and CMV-seropositive.

The chain employs TRBV14 and TRBJ2-2; no clear D gene. Germline CDR1 SGHDN, CDR2 FVKESK. The ends were cut back, 1 base at V and 3 bases at J, with 6 bases in the middle. This CDR3 region has 14 residues. The CDR3 here is CASSQGQYTGELFF. As DNA, the CDR3 is TGTGCCAGCAGCCAAGGGCAGTACACCGGGGAGCTGTTTTTT.

The V call is TRBV7-9, the J call TRBJ1-1; D might be TRBD1 (5 bases). Germline CDR1 and CDR2: SEHNR and FQNEAQ (reference sequence). This CDR3 comprises 13 residues. V was cut by 5 bases and J by 6 bases, with 13 bases left in between. The CDR3 DNA follows: TGTGCCAGCAGCCGAGAAACAGGTGCTGAAGCTTTCTTT. It is translated as CASSRETGAEAFF.

Note on this clone: One end of the junction does not line up with germline, which may come from a read error. This chain connects TRBV7-8 to TRBJ1-2, with TRBD1 identical over 8 bases. The CDR3 is 17 residues long. Germline loops: CDR1 SGHVS, CDR2 FQNEAQ. CDR3 sequence (DNA): TGTGCCAGCAGCTTAGTAGGGGGAGACAGGGGAACCTATGCCTACACCTTC. Translating gives CASSLVGGDRGTYAYTF.

As DNA, the CDR3 is TGTGCCAGCAGCTTTCGAGCGGGAGGGGAAGAGACCCAGTACTTC. This sequence encodes CASSFRAGGEETQYF. J is TRBJ2-5 and V is TRBV5-4; TRBD2 matches at 10 bases. Germline V gene sequence: CDR1 SGHNT, CDR2 YYREEE (reference sequence). CDR3 size: 15 residues. The trim removed 2 bases at V and 3 bases at J, leaving 4 bases unmatched.

The chain is built from TRBV28 and TRBJ2-3; TRBD2 matches at 10 bases. V shed 7 bases and J 4 bases; nucleotides not matched to a gene: 2. The germline CDR1 and CDR2 sequences are MDHEN and SYDVKM. The CDR3 is made up of 13 amino acids. CDR3 residues: CASKRGGADTQYF. The CDR3 nucleotides read TGTGCCAGCAAGCGGGGGGGCGCAGATACGCAGTATTTT.

The chain uses TRBV21-1 and TRBJ2-4; TRBD1, the table's D call, was not compared with the DNA. TRBV21-1 is reported as a pseudogene. The CDR3 extends over 12 amino acids. The CDR3 loop is CASSSPGNIQYF. In nucleotides, the CDR3 is TGTGCCAGCAGCTCACCAGGAAACATTCAGTACTTC.

The chain employs TRBV10-3 and TRBJ2-3, with 8 bases lining up with TRBD1. Germline trimming cut 4 bases from V and 2 bases from J; bases unmatched to any gene: 8. Looked up from germline, CDR1 is ENHRY and CDR2 is SYGVKD. This CDR3 is built from 16 residues. The CDR3 reads CAISGLGQGNTDTQYF. The CDR3 bases are TGTGCCATCAGTGGTCTTGGACAGGGAAACACAGATACGCAGTATTTT.

The gene calls are TRBV7-3 and TRBJ2-1; TRBD2 matches at 15 bases. The CDR3 has 15 amino acids. V shed 5 bases and J 9 bases; nucleotides not matched to a gene: 5. The germline CDR1 and CDR2 sequences are SGHTA and FQGTGA. The CDR3 loop reads CASSLGLAGGGEQFF. DNA of the CDR3: TGTGCCAGCAGCCTGGGACTAGCGGGAGGCGGTGAGCAGTTCTTC.

The chain has TRBV28 and TRBJ1-5; D gene ambiguous. Trimming cost V 3 bases and J 2 bases, with 11 bases left between them. The CDR3 is made up of 15 amino acids. Germline lookup yields CDR1 MDHEN and CDR2 SYDVKM. The CDR3 DNA reads as TGTGCCAGCAGTTTCAGGTGGCAGCGCAATCAGCCCCAGCATTTT. Its translation is CASSFRWQRNQPQHF.

The rearrangement links TRBV21-1 to TRBJ2-7; the table's D call, TRBD1, was not checked against the DNA. TRBV21-1 is a known pseudogene. The CDR3 extends over 16 amino acids. In DNA form, the CDR3 reads TGTGCCAGCGTCAATCAGACCGGGACAGGGTACTACGAGCAGTACTTC. As protein: CASVNQTGTGYYEQYF.

This clone has a count of ten or more. The rearrangement joins TRBV2 to TRBJ2-5; 9 bases align to TRBD1. CDR3 size: 14 residues. With V trimmed by 7 bases and J by 5 bases, 8 bases remained unmatched. Germline CDR1 reads SNHLY; CDR2 reads FYNNEI. Here the CDR3 reads CASKAGTGWETQYF. The DNA of the CDR3 is TGTGCCAGCAAAGCCGGGACAGGGTGGGAGACCCAGTACTTC. The full variable domain, its missing parts supplied by reference TRBV2 and TRBJ2-5, is EPEVTQTPSHQVTQMGQEVILRCVPISNHLYFYWYRQILGQKVEFLVSFYNNEISEKSEIFDDQFSVERPDGSNFTLKIRSTKLEDSAMYFCASKAGTGWETQYFGPGTRLLVL.

This clone showed up just a few times. This chain links TRBV14 with TRBJ2-7; possible D gene TRBD2, 6 bases. The germline V gene encodes CDR1 SGHDN and CDR2 FVKESK. The CDR3 has 12 amino acids. V lost 1 base to trimming and J lost 9 bases, with 10 bases between them. The CDR3 sequence: CASSQGARGQYF. For the CDR3, the DNA is TGTGCCAGCAGCCAAGGAGCGCGGGGGCAGTACTTC. Full variable domain (missing parts from reference TRBV14 and TRBJ2-7): EAGVTQFPSHSVIEKGQTVTLRCDPISGHDNLYWYRRVMGKEIKFLLHFVKESKQDESGMPNNRFLAERTGGTYSTLKVQPAELEDSGVYFCASSQGARGQYFGPGTRLTVT.

This clone came up a few times. The V call is TRBV11-2, the J call TRBJ2-3; 8 nucleotides line up with TRBD2. The CDR3 totals 16 residues. The germline CDR1 and CDR2 sequences are SGHAT and FQNNGV. Trimming removed 3 bases from V and 2 bases from J; junction bases left unmatched: 7. The CDR3 is CASSFGNGRDTDTQYF. CDR3 nucleotide sequence: TGTGCCAGCAGCTTCGGAAACGGGAGGGACACAGATACGCAGTATTTT.

In its sample, this clone was seen once. This chain joins TRBV19 and TRBJ2-6; perhaps TRBD1 as D (5 bases). The V end was cut by 5 bases, the J end by 1 base, with 15 bases between. Germline assignment: CDR1 LNHDA and CDR2 SQIVND (reference sequence). The CDR3 extends over 17 amino acids. The CDR3, as DNA: TGTGCCAGTAGTTCGACCAGGGAACTGTCTGGGGCCAACGTCCTGACTTTC. The encoded protein is CASSSTRELSGANVLTF.

This sequence joins TRBV7-9 and TRBJ1-4; no clear D. Germline V gene data show CDR1 as SEHNR and CDR2 as FQNEAQ (reference sequence). This CDR3 region has 15 residues. The V and J ends lost 1 base and 6 bases respectively, with 12 bases between them. For the CDR3, the DNA is TGTGCCAGCAGCTTAGAGCTCTCCCAAGATGAAAAACTGTTTTTT. It yields the protein CASSLELSQDEKLFF.

The V and J genes are TRBV4-1 and TRBJ2-7; 10 nucleotides agree with TRBD1. V lost 1 base to trimming and J lost 3 bases; unmatched junction nucleotides: 3. The CDR3 has 15 amino acids. Germline CDR1 is MGHRA and CDR2 is YSYEKL. The CDR3, as DNA: TGCGCCAGCAGCCAAGTGGGACAGGGGAGCTACGAGCAGTACTTC. As protein: CASSQVGQGSYEQYF.

The V and J genes are TRBV6-5 and TRBJ2-7; 7 nucleotides line up with TRBD1. This CDR3 spans 15 amino acids. V was clipped by 0 bases and J by 1 base; unmatched bases: 3. Germline assignment: CDR1 MNHEY and CDR2 SVGAGI. CDR3 coding DNA: TGTGCCAGCAGTTACTCCGGGACAGCATCCTACGAGCAGTACTTC. Protein product: CASSYSGTASYEQYF.

V usage is TRBV6-5 and J usage is TRBJ1-2; D is perhaps TRBD1 (6 bases). The length of the CDR3 is 14 residues. Per the germline V gene, CDR1 is MNHEY and CDR2 is SVGAGI. V was pared by 6 bases and J by 2 bases, with 13 bases between. The CDR3 reads CASRRRTVNYGYTF. CDR3 in DNA: TGTGCCAGCAGGCGCCGGACAGTAAACTATGGCTACACCTTC.

The chain recombines TRBV30 with TRBJ2-2; D perhaps matches TRBD1 (6 bases). Germline assignment: CDR1 GTSNPN and CDR2 SVGIG (reference sequence). V lost 5 bases and J 6 bases, leaving 13 bases between the germline ends. This CDR3 comprises 13 residues. The CDR3 DNA is TGTGCCTGGTCTAGGGGGTTTGCCGGGGAGCTGTTTTTT. This sequence encodes CAWSRGFAGELFF.

This clone was observed a single time. The V gene is TRBV5-1, the J gene TRBJ1-1, with 7 bases matching TRBD1. CDR1 SGHRS and CDR2 YFSETQ come from the germline V gene. Trimming at V came to 0 bases and at J to 1 base, leaving 6 bases not matched to a gene. This CDR3 has 16 amino acids. This CDR3 reads CASSLVTGARNTEAFF. Written as DNA, the CDR3 is TGCGCCAGCAGCTTGGTAACAGGGGCTAGGAACACTGAAGCTTTCTTT.

The chain uses TRBV18 and TRBJ1-2, with 9 bases identical to TRBD1. The CDR3 totals 14 residues. Per the germline V gene, CDR1 is KGHSH and CDR2 is LQKENI. V trimming: 3 bases; J trimming: 6 bases; junction bases outside the gene matches: 5. The CDR3 loop is CASSPDGTGNGYTF. The CDR3 DNA follows: TGTGCCAGCTCACCTGACGGGACAGGGAATGGCTACACCTTC.

The chain recombines TRBV6-6 with TRBJ2-1; the D gene is possibly TRBD2 (7 bases). This CDR3 contains 15 residues. Looked up from germline, CDR1 is MNHNY and CDR2 is SVGAGI (reference sequence). Trimming took off 10 bases at V and 4 bases at J, with 20 bases between the two ends. The CDR3 sequence is CATKGGGNSYNEQFF. The CDR3 DNA sequence: TGTGCCACTAAGGGAGGGGGGAACTCGTACAATGAGCAGTTCTTC.

V gene TRBV27 combines with J gene TRBJ1-2, with 7 bases identical to TRBD1. Trimming took 3 bases from V and 5 from J; bases not matched to a gene: 6. The CDR3 totals 14 residues. CDR1 MNHEY and CDR2 SMNVEV come from the germline V gene (reference sequence). CDR3 amino acids: CASSFHRGGYGYTF. CDR3 DNA: TGTGCCAGCAGTTTTCACAGGGGCGGATATGGCTACACCTTC.

The chain combines TRBV15 with TRBJ2-1; TRBD2 matches at 10 bases. The CDR3 contains 14 residues. CDR1 and CDR2 (germline): LNHNV, YYDKDF (reference sequence). Trimming removed 8 bases from V and 4 bases from J; junction bases left unmatched: 5. The CDR3 DNA reads as TGTGCCACCGGCACTAGCGGGGTATACAATGAGCAGTTCTTC. This gives the protein CATGTSGVYNEQFF.

The V call is TRBV27, the J call TRBJ2-1, with 7 bases fitting TRBD2. Germline V gene data show CDR1 as MNHEY and CDR2 as SMNVEV (reference sequence). The CDR3 sequence is 14 residues long. The J segment lost 6 bases and the V segment lost 7 bases, leaving 9 bases of the junction unmatched. CDR3 in DNA: TGTGCCAGCAAGGATGGGCGGGAGTCCAATGAGCAGTTCTTC. Amino acids: CASKDGRESNEQFF.

The rearrangement joins TRBV12-5 to TRBJ1-2, with 7 bases lining up with TRBD1. The V segment lost 6 bases and the J segment 7 bases; nucleotides outside the gene matches: 17. The germline CDR1 and CDR2 sequences are LGHNT and FRNRAP. The CDR3 spans 16 residues. CDR3 nucleotides: TGTGCTAGTGGGGCAACAGGGGTAAGGTTCTTGGCTGGCTACACCTTC. Translation: CASGATGVRFLAGYTF.

The table lists this clone with many counts. The chain employs TRBV9 and TRBJ1-2; D possibly corresponds to TRBD1 (5 bases). This CDR3 has 14 residues. The V end was cut by 3 bases, the J end by 5 bases, with 14 bases between. CDR1 is SGDLS and CDR2 is YYNGEE in the germline V gene. CDR3 in DNA: TGTGCCAGCAGCGACGACCAGGACATTTATGGCTACACCTTC. Its translation: CASSDDQDIYGYTF.

J is TRBJ2-1 and V is TRBV4-1, with D unclear. The CDR3 runs to 14 residues. Germline CDR1 MGHRA, CDR2 YSYEKL. Trimming took off 1 base at V and 8 bases at J, with 12 bases between the two ends. CDR3 in DNA: TGCGCCAGCAGCCAAGTTGGGCCCCCCGATGAGCAGTTCTTC. Its protein product is CASSQVGPPDEQFF.